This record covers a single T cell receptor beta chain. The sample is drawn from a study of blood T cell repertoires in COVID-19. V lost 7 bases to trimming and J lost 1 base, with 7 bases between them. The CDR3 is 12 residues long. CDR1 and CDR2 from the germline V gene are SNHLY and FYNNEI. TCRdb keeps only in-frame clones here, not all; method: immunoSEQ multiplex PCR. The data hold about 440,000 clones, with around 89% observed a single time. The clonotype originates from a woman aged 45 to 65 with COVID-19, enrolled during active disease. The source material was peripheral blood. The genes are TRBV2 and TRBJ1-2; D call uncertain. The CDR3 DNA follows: TGTGCCAGCAAGGGAGATAACTATGGCTACACCTTC. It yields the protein CASKGDNYGYTF.